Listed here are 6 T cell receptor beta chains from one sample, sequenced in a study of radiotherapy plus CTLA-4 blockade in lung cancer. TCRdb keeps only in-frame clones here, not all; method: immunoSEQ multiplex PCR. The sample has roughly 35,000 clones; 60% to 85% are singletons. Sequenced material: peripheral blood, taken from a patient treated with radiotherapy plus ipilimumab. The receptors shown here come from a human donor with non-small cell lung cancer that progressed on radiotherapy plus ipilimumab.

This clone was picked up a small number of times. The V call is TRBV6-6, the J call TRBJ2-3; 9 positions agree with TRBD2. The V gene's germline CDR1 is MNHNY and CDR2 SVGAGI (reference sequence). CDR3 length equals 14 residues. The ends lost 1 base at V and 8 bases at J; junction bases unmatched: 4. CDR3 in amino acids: CASSYYRREGTQYF. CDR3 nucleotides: TGTGCCAGCAGTTACTACCGGCGGGAGGGTACGCAGTATTTT.

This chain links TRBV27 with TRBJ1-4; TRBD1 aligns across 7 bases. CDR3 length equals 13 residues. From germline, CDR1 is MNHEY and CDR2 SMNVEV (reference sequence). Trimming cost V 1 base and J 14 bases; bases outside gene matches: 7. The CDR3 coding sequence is TGTGCCAGCAGTTTATTTACAGAGGGACAGCTGTTTTTT. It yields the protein CASSLFTEGQLFF.

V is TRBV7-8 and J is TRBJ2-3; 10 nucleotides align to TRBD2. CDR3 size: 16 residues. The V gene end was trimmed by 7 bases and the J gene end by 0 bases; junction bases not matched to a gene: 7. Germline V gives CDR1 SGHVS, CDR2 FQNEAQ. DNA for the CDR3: TGTGCCAGCACCCTTACTAGCGGGATGAGCACAGATACGCAGTATTTT. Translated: CASTLTSGMSTDTQYF.

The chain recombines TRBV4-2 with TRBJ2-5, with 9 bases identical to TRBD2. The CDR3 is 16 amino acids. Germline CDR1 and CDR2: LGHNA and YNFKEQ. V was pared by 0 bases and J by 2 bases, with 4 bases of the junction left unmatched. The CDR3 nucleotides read TGTGCCAGCAGCCAAGATAGAAGCGGGGGGCAAGAGACCCAGTACTTC. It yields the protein CASSQDRSGGQETQYF.

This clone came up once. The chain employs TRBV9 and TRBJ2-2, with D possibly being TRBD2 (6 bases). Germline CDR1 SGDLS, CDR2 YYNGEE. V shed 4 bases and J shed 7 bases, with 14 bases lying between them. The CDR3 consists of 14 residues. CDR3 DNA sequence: TGTGCCAGCAGCTCTCGACTAGGAGGCGGGGAGCTGTTTTTT. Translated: CASSSRLGGGELFF. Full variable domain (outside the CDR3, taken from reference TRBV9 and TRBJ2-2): DSGVTQTPKHLITATGQRVTLRCSPRSGDLSVYWYQQSLDQGLQFLIQYYNGEERAKGNILERFSAQQFPDLHSELNLSSLELGDSALYFCASSSRLGGGELFFGEGSRLTVL.

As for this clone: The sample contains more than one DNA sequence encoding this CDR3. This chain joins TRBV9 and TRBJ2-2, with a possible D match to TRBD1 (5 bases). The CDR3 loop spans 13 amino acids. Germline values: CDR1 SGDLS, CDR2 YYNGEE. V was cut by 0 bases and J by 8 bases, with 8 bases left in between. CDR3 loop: CASSVAGPGELFF. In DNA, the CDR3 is TGTGCCAGCAGCGTAGCAGGGCCTGGGGAGCTGTTTTTT.